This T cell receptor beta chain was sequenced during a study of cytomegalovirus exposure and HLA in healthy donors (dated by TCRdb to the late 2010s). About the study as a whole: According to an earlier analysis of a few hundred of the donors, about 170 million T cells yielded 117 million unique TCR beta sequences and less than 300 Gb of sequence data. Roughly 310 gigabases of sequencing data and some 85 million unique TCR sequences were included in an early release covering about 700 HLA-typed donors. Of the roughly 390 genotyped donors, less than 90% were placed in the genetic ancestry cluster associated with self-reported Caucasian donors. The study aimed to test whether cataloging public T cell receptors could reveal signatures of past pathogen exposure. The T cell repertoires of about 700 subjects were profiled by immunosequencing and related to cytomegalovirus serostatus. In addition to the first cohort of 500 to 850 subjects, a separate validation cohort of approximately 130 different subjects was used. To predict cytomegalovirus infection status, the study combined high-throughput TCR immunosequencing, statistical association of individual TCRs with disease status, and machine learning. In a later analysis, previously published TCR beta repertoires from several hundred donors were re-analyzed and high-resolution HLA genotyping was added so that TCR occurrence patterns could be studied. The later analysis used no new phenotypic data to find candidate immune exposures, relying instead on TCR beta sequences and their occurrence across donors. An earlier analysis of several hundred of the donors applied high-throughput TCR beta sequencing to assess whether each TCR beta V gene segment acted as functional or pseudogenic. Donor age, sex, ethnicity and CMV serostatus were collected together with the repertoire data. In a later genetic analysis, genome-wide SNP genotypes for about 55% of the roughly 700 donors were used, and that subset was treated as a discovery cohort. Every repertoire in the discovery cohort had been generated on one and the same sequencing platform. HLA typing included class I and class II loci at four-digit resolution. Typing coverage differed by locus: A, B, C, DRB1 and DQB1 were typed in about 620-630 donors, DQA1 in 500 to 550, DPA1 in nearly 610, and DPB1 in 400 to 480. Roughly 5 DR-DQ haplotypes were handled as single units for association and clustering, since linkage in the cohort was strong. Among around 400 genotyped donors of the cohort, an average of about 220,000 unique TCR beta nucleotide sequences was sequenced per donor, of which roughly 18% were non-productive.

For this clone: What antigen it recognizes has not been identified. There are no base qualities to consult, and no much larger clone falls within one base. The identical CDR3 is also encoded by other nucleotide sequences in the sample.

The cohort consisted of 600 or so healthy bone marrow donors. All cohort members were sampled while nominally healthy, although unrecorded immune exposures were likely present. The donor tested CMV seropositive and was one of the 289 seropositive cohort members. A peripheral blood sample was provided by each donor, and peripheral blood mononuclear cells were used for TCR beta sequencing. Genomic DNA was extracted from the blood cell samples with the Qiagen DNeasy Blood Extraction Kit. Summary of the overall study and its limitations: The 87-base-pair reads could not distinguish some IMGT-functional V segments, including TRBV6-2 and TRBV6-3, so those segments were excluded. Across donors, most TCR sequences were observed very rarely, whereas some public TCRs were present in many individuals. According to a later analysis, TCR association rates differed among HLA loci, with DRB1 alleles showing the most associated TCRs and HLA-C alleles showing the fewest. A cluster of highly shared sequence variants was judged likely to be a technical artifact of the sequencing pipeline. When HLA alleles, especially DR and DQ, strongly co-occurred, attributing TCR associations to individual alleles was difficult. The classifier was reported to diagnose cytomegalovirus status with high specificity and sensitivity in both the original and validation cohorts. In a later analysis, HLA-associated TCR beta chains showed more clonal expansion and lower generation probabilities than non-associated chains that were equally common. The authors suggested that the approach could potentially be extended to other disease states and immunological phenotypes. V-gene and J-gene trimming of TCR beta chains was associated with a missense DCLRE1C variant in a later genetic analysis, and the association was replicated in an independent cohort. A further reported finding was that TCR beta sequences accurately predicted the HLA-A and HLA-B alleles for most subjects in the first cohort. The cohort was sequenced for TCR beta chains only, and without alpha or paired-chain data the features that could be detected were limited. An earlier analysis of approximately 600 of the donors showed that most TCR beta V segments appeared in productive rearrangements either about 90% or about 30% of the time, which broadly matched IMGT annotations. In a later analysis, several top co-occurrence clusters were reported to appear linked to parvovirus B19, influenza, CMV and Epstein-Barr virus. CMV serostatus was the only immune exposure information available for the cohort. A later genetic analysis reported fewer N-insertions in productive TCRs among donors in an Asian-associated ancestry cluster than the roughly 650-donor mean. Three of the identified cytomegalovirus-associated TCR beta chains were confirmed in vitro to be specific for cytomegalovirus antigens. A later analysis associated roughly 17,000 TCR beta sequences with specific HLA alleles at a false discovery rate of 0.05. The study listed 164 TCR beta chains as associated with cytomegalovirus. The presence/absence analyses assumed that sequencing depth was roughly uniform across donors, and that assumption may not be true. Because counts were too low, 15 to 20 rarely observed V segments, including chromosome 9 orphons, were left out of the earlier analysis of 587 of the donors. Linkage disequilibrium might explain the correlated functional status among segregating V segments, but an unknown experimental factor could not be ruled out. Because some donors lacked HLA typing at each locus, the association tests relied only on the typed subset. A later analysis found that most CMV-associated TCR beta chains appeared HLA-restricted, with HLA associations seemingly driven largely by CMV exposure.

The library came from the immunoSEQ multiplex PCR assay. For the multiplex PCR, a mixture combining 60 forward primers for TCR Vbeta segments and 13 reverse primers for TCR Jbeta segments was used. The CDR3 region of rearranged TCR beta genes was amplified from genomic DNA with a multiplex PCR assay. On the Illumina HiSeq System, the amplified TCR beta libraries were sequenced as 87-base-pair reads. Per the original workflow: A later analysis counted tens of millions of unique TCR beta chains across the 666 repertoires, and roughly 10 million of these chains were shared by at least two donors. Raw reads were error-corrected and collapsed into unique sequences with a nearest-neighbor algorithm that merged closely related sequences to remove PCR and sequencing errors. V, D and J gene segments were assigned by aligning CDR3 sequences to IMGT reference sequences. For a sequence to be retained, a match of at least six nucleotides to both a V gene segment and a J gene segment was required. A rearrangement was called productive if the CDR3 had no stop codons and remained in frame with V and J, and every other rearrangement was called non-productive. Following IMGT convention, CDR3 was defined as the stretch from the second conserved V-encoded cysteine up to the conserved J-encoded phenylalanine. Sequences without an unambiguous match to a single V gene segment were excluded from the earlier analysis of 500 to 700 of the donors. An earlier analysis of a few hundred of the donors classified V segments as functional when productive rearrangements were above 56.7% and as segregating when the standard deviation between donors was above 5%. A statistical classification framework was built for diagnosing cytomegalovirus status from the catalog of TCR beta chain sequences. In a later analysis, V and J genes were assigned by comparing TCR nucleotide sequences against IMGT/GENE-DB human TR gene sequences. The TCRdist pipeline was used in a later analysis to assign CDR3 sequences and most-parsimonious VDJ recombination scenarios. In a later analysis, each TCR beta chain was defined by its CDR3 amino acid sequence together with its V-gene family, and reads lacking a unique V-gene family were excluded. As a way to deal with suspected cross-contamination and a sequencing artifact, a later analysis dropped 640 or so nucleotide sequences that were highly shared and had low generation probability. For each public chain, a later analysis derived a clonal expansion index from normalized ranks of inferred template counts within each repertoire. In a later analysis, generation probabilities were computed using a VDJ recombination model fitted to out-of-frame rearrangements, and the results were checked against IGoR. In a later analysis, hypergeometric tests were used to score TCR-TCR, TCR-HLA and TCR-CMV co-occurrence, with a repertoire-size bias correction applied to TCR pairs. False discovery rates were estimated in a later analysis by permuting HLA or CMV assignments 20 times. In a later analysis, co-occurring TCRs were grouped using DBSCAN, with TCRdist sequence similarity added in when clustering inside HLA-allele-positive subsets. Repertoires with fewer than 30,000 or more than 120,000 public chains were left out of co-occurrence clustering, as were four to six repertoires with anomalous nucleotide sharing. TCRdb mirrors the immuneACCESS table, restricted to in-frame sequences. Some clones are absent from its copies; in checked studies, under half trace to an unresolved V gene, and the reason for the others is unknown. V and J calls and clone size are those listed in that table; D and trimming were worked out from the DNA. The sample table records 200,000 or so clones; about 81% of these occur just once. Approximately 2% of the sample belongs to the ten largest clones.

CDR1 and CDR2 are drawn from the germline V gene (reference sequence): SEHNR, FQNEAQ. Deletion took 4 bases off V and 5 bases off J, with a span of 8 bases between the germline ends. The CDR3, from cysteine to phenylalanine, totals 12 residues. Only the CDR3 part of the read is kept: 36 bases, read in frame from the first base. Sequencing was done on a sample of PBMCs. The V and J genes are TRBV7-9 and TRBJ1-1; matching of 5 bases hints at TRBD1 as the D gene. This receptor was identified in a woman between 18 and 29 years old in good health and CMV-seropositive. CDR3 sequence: CASSWGGTEAFF. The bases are TGTGCCAGCAGCTGGGGGGGGACTGAAGCTTTCTTT.